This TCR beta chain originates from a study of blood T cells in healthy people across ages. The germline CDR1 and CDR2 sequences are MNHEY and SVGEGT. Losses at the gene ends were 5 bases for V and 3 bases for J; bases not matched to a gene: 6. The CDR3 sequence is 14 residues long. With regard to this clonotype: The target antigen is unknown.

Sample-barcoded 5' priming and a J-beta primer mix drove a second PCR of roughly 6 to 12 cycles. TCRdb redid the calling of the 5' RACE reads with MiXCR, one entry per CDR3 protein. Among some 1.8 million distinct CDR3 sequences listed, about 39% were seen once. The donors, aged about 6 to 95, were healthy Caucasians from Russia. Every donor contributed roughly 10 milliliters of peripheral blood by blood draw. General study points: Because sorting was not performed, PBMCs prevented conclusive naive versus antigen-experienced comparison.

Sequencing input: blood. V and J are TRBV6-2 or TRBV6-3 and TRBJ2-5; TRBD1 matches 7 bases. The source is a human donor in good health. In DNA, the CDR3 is TGTGCCAGCAGTCCAGCGACAGGGAAAGAGACCCAGTACTTC. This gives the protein CASSPATGKETQYF.